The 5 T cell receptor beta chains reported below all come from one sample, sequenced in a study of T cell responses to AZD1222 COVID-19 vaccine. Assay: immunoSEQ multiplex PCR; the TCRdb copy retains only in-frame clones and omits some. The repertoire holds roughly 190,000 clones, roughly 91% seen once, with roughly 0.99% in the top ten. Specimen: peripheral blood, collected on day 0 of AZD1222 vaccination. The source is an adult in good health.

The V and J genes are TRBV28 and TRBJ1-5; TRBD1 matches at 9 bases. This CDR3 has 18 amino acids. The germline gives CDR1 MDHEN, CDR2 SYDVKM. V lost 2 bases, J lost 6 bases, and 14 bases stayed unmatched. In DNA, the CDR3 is TGTGCCAGCAGTTTAACCACACAGGGGGCGGGTGGACCTCAGCCCCAGCATTTT. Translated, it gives CASSLTTQGAGGPQPQHF.

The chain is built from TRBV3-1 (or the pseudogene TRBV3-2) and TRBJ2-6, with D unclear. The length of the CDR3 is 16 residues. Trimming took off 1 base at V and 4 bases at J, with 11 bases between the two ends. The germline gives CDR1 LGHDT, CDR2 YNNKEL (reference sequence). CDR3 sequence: CASSQGWTLGANVLTF. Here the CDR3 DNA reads TGTGCCAGCAGCCAAGGGTGGACCCTAGGGGCCAACGTCCTGACTTTC.

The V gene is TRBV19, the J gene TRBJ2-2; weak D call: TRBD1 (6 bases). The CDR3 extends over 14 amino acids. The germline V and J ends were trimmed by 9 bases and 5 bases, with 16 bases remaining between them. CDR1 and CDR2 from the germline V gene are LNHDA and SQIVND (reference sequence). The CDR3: CASRTGFRTGELFF. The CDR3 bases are TGTGCCAGCAGAACAGGGTTCCGGACCGGGGAGCTGTTTTTT.

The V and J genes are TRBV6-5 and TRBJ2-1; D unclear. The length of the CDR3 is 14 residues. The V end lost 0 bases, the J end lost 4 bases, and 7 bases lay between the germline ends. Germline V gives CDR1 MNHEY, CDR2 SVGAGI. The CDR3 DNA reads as TGTGCCAGCAGTTACTCGACTGAATACAATGAGCAGTTCTTC. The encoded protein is CASSYSTEYNEQFF.

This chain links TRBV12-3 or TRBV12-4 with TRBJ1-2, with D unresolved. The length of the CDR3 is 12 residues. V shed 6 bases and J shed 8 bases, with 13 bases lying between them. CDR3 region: CASSLHMEGYTF. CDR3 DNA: TGTGCCAGCAGCTTGCATATGGAAGGCTACACCTTC.